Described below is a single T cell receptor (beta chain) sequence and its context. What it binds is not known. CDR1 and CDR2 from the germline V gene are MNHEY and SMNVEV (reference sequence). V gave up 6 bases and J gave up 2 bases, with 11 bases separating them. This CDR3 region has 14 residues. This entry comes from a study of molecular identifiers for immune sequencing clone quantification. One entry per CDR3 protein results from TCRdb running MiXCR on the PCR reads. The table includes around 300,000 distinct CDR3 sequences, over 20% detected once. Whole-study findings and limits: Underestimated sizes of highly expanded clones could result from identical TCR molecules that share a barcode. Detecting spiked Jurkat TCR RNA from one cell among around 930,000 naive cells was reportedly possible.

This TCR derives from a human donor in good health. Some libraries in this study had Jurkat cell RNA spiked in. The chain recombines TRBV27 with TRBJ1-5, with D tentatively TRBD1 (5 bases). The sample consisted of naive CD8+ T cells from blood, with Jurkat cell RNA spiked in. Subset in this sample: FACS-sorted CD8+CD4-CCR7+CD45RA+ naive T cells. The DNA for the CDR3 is TGTGCCAGCAGGTTAACAGGTCGCAATCAGCCCCAGCATTTT. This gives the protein CASRLTGRNQPQHF.